This T cell receptor beta chain was sequenced for a study of Ad26.COV2.S vaccination and SARS-CoV-2 variants. Turning to the study itself: Administration of Ad26.COV2.S was intramuscular, either once or twice 56 days apart.

Specified treatment: some 19 received Ad26.COV2.S at low or high dose, single or two shots; a few received placebo; per-sample allocation not given. Collection of the samples took place on day 63 after the first injection of vaccine or placebo. CDR3 length equals 13 residues. Trimming took 3 bases from V and 5 from J, leaving 10 bases between them. Profiled with immunoSEQ multiplex PCR; TCRdb holds only in-frame clones, not every one. The sample consists of under 500,000 clones, around 92% of them appearing once. This clone has only a few counts. Specimen: peripheral blood, collected in a trial of Ad26.COV2.S vaccine versus placebo. This receptor was obtained from a person aged 18-65 years who received the Ad26.COV2.S COVID-19 vaccine or a placebo. This sequence joins TRBV12-3 or TRBV12-4 and TRBJ2-5; D unresolved. The CDR3 DNA reads as TGTGCCAGCAGTTTCCTCGACGGGGAGACCCAGTACTTC. It codes for CASSFLDGETQYF.